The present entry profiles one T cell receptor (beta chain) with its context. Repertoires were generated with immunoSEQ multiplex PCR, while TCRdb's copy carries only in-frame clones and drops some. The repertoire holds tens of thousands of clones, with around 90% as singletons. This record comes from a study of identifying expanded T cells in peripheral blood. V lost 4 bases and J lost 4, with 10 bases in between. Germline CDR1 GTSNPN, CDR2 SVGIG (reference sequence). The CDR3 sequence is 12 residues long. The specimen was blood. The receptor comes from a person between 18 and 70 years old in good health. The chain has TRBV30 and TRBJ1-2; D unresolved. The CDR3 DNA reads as TGTGCCTGGAACCCCGATGGCTATGGCTACACCTTC. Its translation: CAWNPDGYGYTF. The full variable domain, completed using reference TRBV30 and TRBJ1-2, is SQTIHQWPATLVQPVGSPLSLECTVEGTSNPNLYWYRQAAGRGLQLLFYSVGIGQISSEVPQNLSASRPQDRQFILSSKKLLLSDSGFYLCAWNPDGYGYTFGSGTRLTVV.